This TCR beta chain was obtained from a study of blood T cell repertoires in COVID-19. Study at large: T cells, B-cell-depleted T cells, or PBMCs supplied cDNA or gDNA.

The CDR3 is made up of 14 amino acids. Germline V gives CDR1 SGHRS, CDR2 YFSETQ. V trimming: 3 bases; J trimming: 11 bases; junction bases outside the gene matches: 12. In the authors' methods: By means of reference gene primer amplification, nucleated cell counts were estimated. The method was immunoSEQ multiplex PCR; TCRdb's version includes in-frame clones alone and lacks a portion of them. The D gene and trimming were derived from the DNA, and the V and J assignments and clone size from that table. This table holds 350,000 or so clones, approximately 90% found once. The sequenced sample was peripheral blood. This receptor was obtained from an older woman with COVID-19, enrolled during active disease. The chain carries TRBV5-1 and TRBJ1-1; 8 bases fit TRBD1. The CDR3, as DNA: TGCGCCAGCAGCTCCATGGACAGGGCCGGGAGGGCTTTCTTT. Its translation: CASSSMDRAGRAFF.